The next 14 T cell receptor beta chains were all read from a single sample in a study of blood T cells in healthy people across ages (dated by TCRdb to the mid-2010s). The library was prepared using 5' RACE. The sequencer listed for this sample is Illumina HiSeq 2500. A second PCR of about 7 to 12 cycles was performed with a sample-barcoded 5' primer and a J-beta primer mix. TCRdb redid the processing of the public reads, applying fastp at Q25 and MiXCR, and retained in-frame beta chains. Rows are unified per CDR3 protein, each entry keeping the most common DNA and genes. The sample table records some 1.4 million distinct CDR3 sequences; roughly 40% of these occur just once. The ten largest account for 6.5% to 10% of the sample. Sequencing was done on a sample of blood. These receptors were taken from a woman aged 18-29 years in good health.

This clonotype occurred a few times. This sequence joins TRBV12-3 or TRBV12-4 and TRBJ2-3, with D perhaps matching TRBD2 (5 bases). The CDR3 has 13 amino acids. The V gene lost 5 bases and the J gene lost 7 bases, with 13 bases spanning the gap. The CDR3 spells CASSPPGSNTQYF. The CDR3 region has the DNA TGTGCCAGCAGTCCCCCGGGGTCCAATACGCAGTATTTT.

The V gene is TRBV20-1, the J gene TRBJ2-3; possible D gene TRBD2, 7 bases. The V gene lost 6 bases and the J gene lost 3 bases, with 19 bases spanning the gap. From germline, CDR1 is DFQATT and CDR2 SNEGSKA (reference sequence). This CDR3 is 15 amino acids long. CDR3 in DNA: TGCAGTGCCCGAGGGGGGGAAGAGGGGACAGATACGCAGTATTTT. Its translation: CSARGGEEGTDTQYF.

The CDR3 here is CASSPTGTSGRYEQYF. CDR3 sequence (DNA): TGTGCCAGCAGCCCCACCGGGACTAGCGGGCGGTACGAGCAGTACTTC. The chain combines TRBV28 with TRBJ2-4, with 12 positions matching TRBD2. TRBJ2-7 explains the end of the DNA better; the J call may be wrong. The CDR3 has 16 residues. Germline CDR1 reads MDHEN; CDR2 reads SYDVKM.

In nucleotides, the CDR3 is TGTGCCAGCAGCCAAGGGTACCGGACAGGGGTTGAGAACCCCCCCTACGAGCAGTACTTC. Its translation is CASSQGYRTGVENPPYEQYF. The chain links TRBV3-1 to TRBJ2-7; the match to TRBD1 covers 9 bases. The CDR3 loop spans 20 amino acids. Germline lookup yields CDR1 LGHDT and CDR2 YNNKEL (reference sequence). Trimming removed 1 base from V and 2 bases from J; junction bases left unmatched: 18.

The rearrangement joins TRBV5-5 to TRBJ2-3; D is perhaps TRBD2 (5 bases). Trimming removed 3 bases at V and 2 bases at J, with 13 bases between. This CDR3 contains 15 residues. Germline V lookup: CDR1 SGHKS, CDR2 YYEKEE (reference sequence). For the CDR3, the DNA is TGTGCCAGCAGCTGGAGGCCCGGAAACACAGATACGCAGTATTTT. This sequence encodes CASSWRPGNTDTQYF.

The rearrangement links TRBV7-2 to TRBJ2-1, with D possibly TRBD2 on 6 matching bases. CDR1 is SGHTA, CDR2 FQGNSA, per germline. V was shortened by 3 bases and J by 4 bases, with 10 bases between the two germline ends. The CDR3 sequence is 14 residues long. This CDR3 reads CASSLGLQYNEQFF. Here the CDR3 DNA reads TGTGCCAGCAGCTTGGGACTGCAATACAATGAGCAGTTCTTC.

The V call is TRBV30, the J call TRBJ2-3, with D hard to call. The CDR3 covers 13 residues. The germline V gene encodes CDR1 GTSNPN and CDR2 SVGIG (reference sequence). Trimming stripped 0 bases from V and 2 bases from J, with 6 bases between. The CDR3 DNA is TGTGCCTGGAGTGTGCAAACCACAGATACGCAGTATTTT. Translated: CAWSVQTTDTQYF.

Only a few counts were recorded for this clonotype. V and J are TRBV30 and TRBJ2-5; no reliable D call. Germline loops: CDR1 GTSNPN, CDR2 SVGIG (reference sequence). V gave up 0 bases and J gave up 11 bases, with 16 bases separating them. This CDR3 contains 13 residues. Here the CDR3 DNA reads TGTGCCTGGAGTGTACAAGGGTTAGGAGAGCAGTACTTC. Translation gives CAWSVQGLGEQYF.

This clonotype was picked up a small number of times. The CDR3 DNA follows: TGTGCCAACAGGAGTCCGGGACAGAAGTACGAGCAGTACTTC. This translates into CANRSPGQKYEQYF. J is TRBJ2-7 and V is TRBV21-1; the table's TRBD1 call for D was not verified on the DNA. TRBV21-1 is designated a pseudogene. This CDR3 contains 14 residues.

The chain recombines TRBV28 with TRBJ1-4; D possibly corresponds to TRBD1 (6 bases). The CDR3 covers 15 residues. Per the germline V gene, CDR1 is MDHEN and CDR2 is SYDVKM. Trimming took off 7 bases at V and 7 bases at J, with 19 bases between the two ends. CDR3 in amino acids: CASIPPGASGEKLFF. The CDR3 bases are TGTGCCAGCATCCCCCCGGGGGCGAGTGGTGAAAAACTGTTTTTT.

The CDR3 bases are TGTGCCAGCAGCGAGAGGGGTCTAGCGGGAGTCTACAATGAGCAGTTCTTC. Its translation is CASSERGLAGVYNEQFF. V usage is TRBV9 and J usage is TRBJ2-1; 10 positions agree with TRBD2. From germline, CDR1 is SGDLS and CDR2 YYNGEE. The CDR3 is made up of 17 amino acids. V was clipped by 3 bases and J by 3 bases; unmatched bases: 9. The full variable domain, in which reference TRBV9 and TRBJ2-1 provide the parts outside the CDR3, is DSGVTQTPKHLITATGQRVTLRCSPRSGDLSVYWYQQSLDQGLQFLIQYYNGEERAKGNILERFSAQQFPDLHSELNLSSLELGDSALYFCASSERGLAGVYNEQFFGPGTRLTVL.

This CDR3 is CASSQDLAGGLDTQYF. The CDR3 nucleotides read TGTGCCAGCAGCCAAGATCTGGCGGGGGGTTTAGATACGCAGTATTTT. The V call is TRBV3-1, the J call TRBJ2-3; 8 positions match TRBD2. The CDR3 contains 16 residues. CDR1 and CDR2 from the germline V gene are LGHDT and YNNKEL (reference sequence). V lost 0 bases, J lost 5 bases, and 7 bases stayed unmatched.

V usage is TRBV20-1 and J usage is TRBJ2-1; no clear D gene. CDR3 size: 15 residues. CDR1 is DFQATT, CDR2 SNEGSKA, per germline (reference sequence). Trimming took 6 bases from V and 2 from J, leaving 17 bases between them. CDR3 bases: TGCAGTGCGAAGGATGAGGAGCGAGCCTACAATGAGCAGTTCTTC. Protein: CSAKDEERAYNEQFF.

A few counts support this clonotype. The genes are TRBV12-3 or TRBV12-4 and TRBJ1-5; 8 nucleotides line up with TRBD1. After removal of 2 bases from V and 7 bases from J, the junction contained 10 bases not matched to a gene. The CDR3 is made up of 16 amino acids. The CDR3 DNA is TGTGCCAGCAGTTTATCGGGCAGGGGGCGCGTCCAGCCCCAGCATTTT. Translation gives CASSLSGRGRVQPQHF.